The rows below give T cell receptor beta chains drawn from one sample of a study of PD-1 blockade in mismatch repair-deficient tumors. Sequencing was performed with immunoSEQ multiplex PCR; in TCRdb, only in-frame clones are kept and a portion is missing. Among 45,000 to 60,000 clones listed, approximately 78% were seen once. The sequencing used peripheral blood, collected 4 weeks after starting pembrolizumab. These receptors all come from an adult with mismatch repair-deficient cancer. CDR3s include the opening cysteine and the closing phenylalanine or tryptophan. D genes are given only for firm matches. The listing skips clone size in some rows; elsewhere it reads once, few, many or a size class.

TRBD2	TRBV5-1	TRBJ2-2	-	TGCGCCAGCAGCTTGGTGGCTAGCGGGAGCTCCGGGGAGCTGTTTTTT	CASSLVASGSSGELFF
-	TRBV4-2	TRBJ2-1	few	TGTGCCAGCAGCCTCACTGTGGATCCCACACCAGCGCGTGAGCAGTTCTTC	CASSLTVDPTPAREQFF
TRBD2	TRBV19	TRBJ2-7	-	TGTGCCAGTAGTATAGTAGCGGGACGCGACGAGCAGTACTTC	CASSIVAGRDEQYF
TRBD1	TRBV18	TRBJ1-2	-	TGTGCCAGCTCACCGCTCCCCCTGGCAGGGGTAGGACAGGGCTATGGCTACACCTTC	CASSPLPLAGVGQGYGYTF
-	TRBV18	TRBJ2-7	-	TGTGCCAGCTCACCACAAAAAGGTCCATCCTACGAGCAGTACTTC	CASSPQKGPSYEQYF
TRBD1	TRBV11-3	TRBJ1-1	once	TGTGCCAGCAGCCGACCTCGACAGGGAGGTATGAACACTGAAGCTTTCTTT	CASSRPRQGGMNTEAFF
-	TRBV18	TRBJ2-5	medium-sized	TGTGCCAGCTCACCAGGAGGGACAGTCCAAGAGACCCAGTACTTC	CASSPGGTVQETQYF
-	TRBV9	TRBJ2-1	-	TGTGCCAGCAGCAACCGGGACCGCTCCTACAATGAGCAGTTCTTC	CASSNRDRSYNEQFF
-	TRBV6-6	TRBJ1-5	few	TGTGCCAGCAAAGCACCGGGGCCCCGTCAGCCCCAGCATTTT	CASKAPGPRQPQHF
-	TRBV5-6	TRBJ2-5	-	TGTGCCAGCAGCCTGAGAGTGGGAGTTTTGGAGACCCAGTACTTC	CASSLRVGVLETQYF
TRBD2	TRBV4-1	TRBJ2-1	once	TGCGCCAGCAGCCAAGTCTACCTAGCGGGATACAATGAGCAGTTCTTC	CASSQVYLAGYNEQFF
-	TRBV11-2	TRBJ1-2	-	TGTGCCAGCAGCTCGTCCGGGACGGTCTATGGCTACACCTTC	CASSSSGTVYGYTF
-	TRBV11-2	TRBJ1-5	-	TGTGCCAGCAGCCCCGGGAAGGGTTTCTATAGCAATCAGCCCCAGCATTTT	CASSPGKGFYSNQPQHF
TRBD2	TRBV4-1	TRBJ2-2	many	TGCGCCAGCAGCCAACCAGGACTAGCGGGACGGTCCGGGGAGCTGTTTTTT	CASSQPGLAGRSGELFF
TRBD2	TRBV27	TRBJ2-3	-	TGTGCCAGCCACTCCCAGGGAGGCGGGGGGGGTGATACGCAGTATTTT	CASHSQGGGGGDTQYF
TRBD2	TRBV27	TRBJ2-1	-	TGTGCCAGCAGTTTAACTAGCGGGAGATCCAATGAGCAGTTCTTC	CASSLTSGRSNEQFF
TRBD2	TRBV18	TRBJ2-7	-	TGTGCCAGCTCACCATCACTAGCGGGAGGCTACGAGCAGTACTTC	CASSPSLAGGYEQYF
-	TRBV11-2	TRBJ1-4	-	TGTGCCAGCAGCTTCTACAGGGAAAACGAAAAACTGTTTTTT	CASSFYRENEKLFF
TRBD1	TRBV7-3	TRBJ2-6	-	TGTGCCAGCAGCCAAAGGGGGCCCAATTCTGGGGCCAACGTCCTGACTTTC	CASSQRGPNSGANVLTF
-	TRBV4-2	TRBJ2-7	few	TGTGCCAGCAGCCAAGATATATCCGGGACGGTTTCGTACGAGCAGTACTTC	CASSQDISGTVSYEQYF
TRBD1	TRBV6-1	TRBJ2-7	-	TGTGCCAGCAGGAAGACGGGACAGGGCTACGAGCAGTACTTC	CASRKTGQGYEQYF
TRBD1	TRBV7-9	TRBJ1-2	-	TGTGCCACCAGGGGGCTAGACTATGGCTACACCTTC	CATRGLDYGYTF
-	TRBV6-5	TRBJ1-2	medium-sized	TGTGCCAGCAGTTGGGGGGGAGCCGGCTATGGCTACACCTTC	CASSWGGAGYGYTF
-	TRBV19	TRBJ1-1	-	TGTGCCAGTAGTATAGGGGGCAGCTTAAACACTGAAGCTTTCTTT	CASSIGGSLNTEAFF
-	TRBV7-2	TRBJ2-3	-	TGTGCCAGCAGCCTAACAGATACGCAGTATTTT	CASSLTDTQYF
TRBD1	TRBV11-3	TRBJ1-1	-	TGTGCCAGCAGCCGACAGGGCATGGACACTGAAGCTTTCTTT	CASSRQGMDTEAFF
TRBD1	TRBV28	TRBJ1-2	-	TGTGCCAGCAGTGCCAGGGGGGCTGGCTACACCTTC	CASSARGAGYTF
TRBD1	TRBV7-9	TRBJ1-2	-	TGTGCCAGCAGCTTAGGATACTGGGACAGGCGGGAAAATGGCTACACCTTC	CASSLGYWDRRENGYTF
TRBD1	TRBV11-2	TRBJ2-7	-	TGTGCCAGCAGCCCCGGGACAGGGGCTCTATACGAGCAGTACTTC	CASSPGTGALYEQYF
-	TRBV7-8	TRBJ2-5	-	TGTGCCAGCAGCTTAGTCGGCAGGGAAGAGACCCAGTACTTC	CASSLVGREETQYF
TRBD1	TRBV30	TRBJ2-3	-	TGTGCCTGGAGGACAGGGGCCTATACGCAGTATTTT	CAWRTGAYTQYF
TRBD1	TRBV6-6	TRBJ2-1	-	TGTGCCAGCAGTTACGGACAGGGTTCAAATGAGCAGTTCTTC	CASSYGQGSNEQFF
-	TRBV27	TRBJ2-7	-	TGTGCCAGCAGCCCTATGGAGGGAATTGAGAGCGAGCAGTACTTC	CASSPMEGIESEQYF
-	TRBV4-2	TRBJ1-4	-	TGTGCCAGCAGCCAAGATTGGCAGGCAACTAATGAAAAACTGTTTTTT	CASSQDWQATNEKLFF
TRBD2	TRBV9	TRBJ2-5	-	TGTGCCAGCAGCGTAGTAGCCAGCGGGGCGTCTCAAGAGACCCAGTACTTC	CASSVVASGASQETQYF
-	TRBV12-5	TRBJ2-3	-	TGTGCTAGTGGTTTGGTAGAAGGGGGAGATACGCAGTATTTT	CASGLVEGGDTQYF
-	TRBV27	TRBJ2-3	-	TGTGCCAGCAGTCCCTATAATGCAGGCCCCAGCACAGATACGCAGTATTTT	CASSPYNAGPSTDTQYF
TRBD1	TRBV11-3	TRBJ2-3	-	TGTGCCAGCAGCCCCACAGGGGGAGATACGCAGTATTTT	CASSPTGGDTQYF
TRBD2	TRBV11-3	TRBJ2-3	-	TGTGCCAGCAGCTTGGTAGCGGGAGGCCGGGCAGATACGCAGTATTTT	CASSLVAGGRADTQYF
-	TRBV7-6	TRBJ2-5	-	TGTGCCAGCAGCTTGTCCCAAGTGGTTTTGTACCAAGAGACCCAGTACTTC	CASSLSQVVLYQETQYF
TRBD2	TRBV19	TRBJ2-7	-	TGTGCCAGTAGTACAGCGGGAGACGAGCAGTACTTC	CASSTAGDEQYF
TRBD2	TRBV19	TRBJ2-1	-	TGTGCCAGTATTCGGACTAGCGGGTATGGTGAGCAGTTCTTC	CASIRTSGYGEQFF
TRBD2	TRBV9	TRBJ2-5	-	TGTGCCAGCAGCGTAGCTCTAGCGGGAGGCTCCCAAGAGACCCAGTACTTC	CASSVALAGGSQETQYF
TRBD2	TRBV6-5	TRBJ2-7	-	TGTGCCAGCAGTCCTACTAGCGGGAGGGGAAACGAGCAGTACTTC	CASSPTSGRGNEQYF
-	TRBV28	TRBJ1-3	few	TGTGCCAGCTCCCGGGCCGGAAACACCATATATTTT	CASSRAGNTIYF
-	TRBV5-1	TRBJ2-7	-	TGCGCCAGCGGGGCAGGGACGGACCAAGCCCACGAGCAGTACTTC	CASGAGTDQAHEQYF
-	TRBV29-1	TRBJ2-5	-	TGCAGCGTCTTTATAGGGGAAGAGACCCAGTACTTC	CSVFIGEETQYF
-	TRBV25-1	TRBJ1-2	-	TGTGCCAGCAGTGAATTTGGGGGTTCGAGTGGCTACACCTTC	CASSEFGGSSGYTF
-	TRBV6-6	TRBJ1-1	few	TGTGCCAGCAGTCAACCGGGGGACCGAGGGAAAGCTTTCTTT	CASSQPGDRGKAFF
-	TRBV7-9	TRBJ2-2	-	TGTGCCAGCAGTCGGGACTTGAACACCGGGGAGCTGTTTTTT	CASSRDLNTGELFF
-	TRBV27	TRBJ2-7	-	TGTGCCAGCAGTTCCTCCGGGAAAGATTACGAGCAGTACTTC	CASSSSGKDYEQYF
-	TRBV11-1	TRBJ1-1	-	TGTGCCAGCAGCTTCGGGAACACTGAAGCTTTCTTT	CASSFGNTEAFF
-	TRBV6-1	TRBJ2-2	-	TGTGCCAGCAGTGAAGTTCCGTCACCCGGGGAGCTGTTTTTT	CASSEVPSPGELFF
TRBD2	TRBV5-1	TRBJ2-3	-	TGCGCCAGCGGCGAGCGGGAGGGCCCTTCCGCGCAGTATTTT	CASGEREGPSAQYF
TRBD1	TRBV27	TRBJ1-2	-	TGTGCCAGCAGTTTTGGGACAGGGTCTGGCTACACCTTC	CASSFGTGSGYTF
TRBD2	TRBV13	TRBJ2-1	-	TGTGCCAGCAGCTTTCCAGGACTAGCGCCCTACAATGAGCAGTTCTTC	CASSFPGLAPYNEQFF
-	TRBV4-3	TRBJ2-1	once	TGCGCCAGCAGCTGGAAGGTTGGCAATGAGCAGTTCTTC	CASSWKVGNEQFF
-	TRBV5-4	TRBJ2-4	few	TGTGCCAGCAGTTCAGACAGGCTGGGAGCCAAAAACATTCAGTACTTC	CASSSDRLGAKNIQYF